Here is one TCR beta chain with its context. Its antigen is currently not known. It has no much larger one-base neighbor in the sample; base qualities were not kept. The data are from a study of blood T cells in healthy people across ages (dated by TCRdb to between 2014 and 2017). Notes on the research overall: In model experiments, template switching captured roughly one uniquely barcoded TCR beta cDNA molecule for every two T cells. Age-related changes in TCR beta repertoire diversity were measured in the study by deep sequencing normalized with unique cDNA molecular identifiers. The donors were split into four age groups: young (average about 16 years), middle-aged (roughly 39), aged (approximately 60) and long-lived (approximately 80). To avoid experimental bias, donors of different ages were randomly spread across the sequencing lanes. For two donors (one aged 18 to 30 and one aged 80 or older), the study analyzed two additional independent replicas of 1 million unique cDNA reads from the same blood draw.

The germline V gene provides CDR1 ENHRY and CDR2 SYGVKD. V was cut back by 8 bases and J by 0 bases, leaving a gap of 8 bases between them. The CDR3 spans 13 residues, from the cysteine through the phenylalanine. The read is trimmed to its CDR3 DNA, 39 bases read in frame from base 1. The method was 5' RACE. The run used an Illumina HiSeq 2500. A second about 6 to 11 cycle PCR used a sample-barcoded 5' primer and a J-beta primer mix. Each TCR beta cDNA molecule received a unique molecular identifier from a template-switch 5' adaptor carrying 12 random nucleotides. Each sample yielded at least 3 million CDR3-containing paired-end reads. First-strand cDNA synthesis was performed from all RNA using the Mint cDNA synthesis kit, with priming by a TRBC-specific oligonucleotide. After uracil-DNA glycosylase treatment, a first 18-cycle PCR used universal primers M1SS and BC2_uni_R on all cDNA. The study's processing was this. Normalization of each sample was performed by random selection of 1 million high-quality reads, each carrying a distinct molecular identifier. Reads sharing molecular identifiers were discarded rather than binned into consensus sequences. MiTCR, run with a Q25 quality threshold and the strictest error-elimination algorithm, handled CDR3 identification, clonotype clustering and error correction. A nonparametric unseen species model with Euler transformation was used to estimate lower-bound total TCR beta diversity. The public reads were reanalyzed by TCRdb: fastp trimming at Q25, MiXCR alignment, in-frame beta chains only. One record per CDR3 amino acid sequence lists the most common genes and DNA. TCRdb's processing, not the authors', yielded these V and J calls. Present in this sample are approximately 810,000 distinct CDR3 sequences, under 35% of which were seen just once. The ten biggest clones cover 17% of the sample.

The paper's findings and limits, for the study overall: Since profiling was done on bulk unsorted PBMCs, naive and antigen-experienced compartments could not be conclusively compared. Observed TCR beta diversity per million T cells fell roughly linearly with age, and a significant reduction was already apparent by age around 40. Compared with the aged group, more naive CD4+ T cells, fewer expanded clones and increased TCR diversity were shown by the long-lived group, suggesting age selection. Because the CMV infection status of the donors was unknown, age-related changes in expanded clonotypes may potentially have been confounded. Estimates of total diversity from one million sequenced T cells were regarded as lower bounds and underestimates. The percentage of naive T cells measured by flow cytometry correlated strongly with observed TCR beta diversity.

The donors were roughly 40 Caucasian individuals from Russia, aged roughly 6 to 100 years, who were systemically healthy. Around 10 milliliters of peripheral blood were collected from each donor into EDTA-treated Vacutainer tubes. Ficoll-Paque density-gradient centrifugation was used to isolate PBMCs, with at least 6.5 million per sample. Total RNA was extracted from PBMCs with Trizol reagent, with at least 5 micrograms obtained per sample. The percentages of naive CD45RAhigh/CD27high T cells were determined by flow cytometry on a PBMC aliquot from every donor. The specimen was blood. The V and J genes are TRBV10-3 and TRBJ1-3; no D gene is confidently identified. The origin of this receptor is a woman of 80 years or more in good health. The CDR3 amino acid sequence is: CAISPSSGNTIYF. The base sequence is TGTGCCATCTCGCCAAGCTCTGGAAACACCATATATTTT.